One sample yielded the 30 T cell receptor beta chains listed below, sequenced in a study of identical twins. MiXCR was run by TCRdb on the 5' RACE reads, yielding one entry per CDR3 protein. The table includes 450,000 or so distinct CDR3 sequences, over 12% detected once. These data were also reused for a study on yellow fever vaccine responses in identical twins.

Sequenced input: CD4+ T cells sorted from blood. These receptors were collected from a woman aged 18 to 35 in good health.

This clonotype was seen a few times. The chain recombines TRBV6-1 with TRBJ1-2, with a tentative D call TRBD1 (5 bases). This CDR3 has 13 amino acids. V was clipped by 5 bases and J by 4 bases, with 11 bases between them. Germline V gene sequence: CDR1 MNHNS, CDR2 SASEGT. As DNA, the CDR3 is TGTGCCAGCAGTCTGGGACTCAGCTATGGCTACACCTTC. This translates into CASSLGLSYGYTF.

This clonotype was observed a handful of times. CDR3 residues: CASSLDLQNEQYF. The CDR3, as DNA: TGTGCCAGCAGCTTAGATCTGCAGAACGAGCAGTACTTC. V usage is TRBV11-2 and J usage is TRBJ2-7; no reliable D call. The germline V and J ends were trimmed by 0 bases and 5 bases, with 8 bases remaining between them. The CDR3 has 13 residues. Germline CDR1 is SGHAT and CDR2 is FQNNGV.

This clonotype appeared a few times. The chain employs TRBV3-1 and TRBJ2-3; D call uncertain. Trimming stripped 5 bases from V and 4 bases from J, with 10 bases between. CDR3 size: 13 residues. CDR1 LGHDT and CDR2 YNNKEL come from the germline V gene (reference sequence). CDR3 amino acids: CASSWRGADTQYF. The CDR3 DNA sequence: TGTGCCAGCAGCTGGAGAGGTGCAGATACGCAGTATTTT.

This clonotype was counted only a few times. The DNA for the CDR3 is TGTGCCAGCAGCCAAGATGGGACCGCGAACACCGGGGAGCTGTTTTTT. This gives the protein CASSQDGTANTGELFF. The chain employs TRBV4-2 and TRBJ2-2; TRBD1 or TRBD2 may be the D gene (5 bases each). The V and J ends lost 0 bases and 0 bases respectively, with 8 bases between them. CDR3 length equals 16 residues. Germline lookup yields CDR1 LGHNA and CDR2 YNFKEQ.

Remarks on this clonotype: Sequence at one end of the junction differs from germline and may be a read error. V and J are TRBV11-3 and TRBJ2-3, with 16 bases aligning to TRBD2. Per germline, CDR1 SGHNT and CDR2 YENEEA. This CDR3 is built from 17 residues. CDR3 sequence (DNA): TGTTCCAGCAGCTCCGGGACTAGCGGGAGGGCCGCAGATACGCAGTATTTT. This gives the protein CSSSSGTSGRAADTQYF.

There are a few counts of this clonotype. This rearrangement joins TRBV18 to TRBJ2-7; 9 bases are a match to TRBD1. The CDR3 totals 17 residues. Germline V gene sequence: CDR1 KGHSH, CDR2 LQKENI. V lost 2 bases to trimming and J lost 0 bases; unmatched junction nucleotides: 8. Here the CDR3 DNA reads TGTGCCAGCTCACCAGGGGTAGGACAGGGGAGCTCCTACGAGCAGTACTTC. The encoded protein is CASSPGVGQGSSYEQYF.

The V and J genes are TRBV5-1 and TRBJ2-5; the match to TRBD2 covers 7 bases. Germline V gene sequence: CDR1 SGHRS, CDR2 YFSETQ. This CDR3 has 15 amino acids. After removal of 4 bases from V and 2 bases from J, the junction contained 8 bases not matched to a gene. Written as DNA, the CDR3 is TGCGCCAGCAGCGAGGCCGGGACTATTCAAGAGACCCAGTACTTC. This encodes CASSEAGTIQETQYF.

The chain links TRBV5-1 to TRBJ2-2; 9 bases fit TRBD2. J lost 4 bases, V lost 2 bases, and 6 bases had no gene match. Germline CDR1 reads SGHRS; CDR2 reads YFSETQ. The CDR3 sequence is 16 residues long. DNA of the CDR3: TGCGCCAGCAGCTTACTGACTAGCGGTGGCACCGGGGAGCTGTTTTTT. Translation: CASSLLTSGGTGELFF.

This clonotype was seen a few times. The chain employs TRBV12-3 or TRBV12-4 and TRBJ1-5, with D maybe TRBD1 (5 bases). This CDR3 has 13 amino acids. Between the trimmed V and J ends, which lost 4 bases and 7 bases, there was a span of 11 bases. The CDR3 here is CASSSRVGQPQHF. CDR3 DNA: TGTGCCAGCAGTTCCAGGGTAGGCCAGCCCCAGCATTTT.

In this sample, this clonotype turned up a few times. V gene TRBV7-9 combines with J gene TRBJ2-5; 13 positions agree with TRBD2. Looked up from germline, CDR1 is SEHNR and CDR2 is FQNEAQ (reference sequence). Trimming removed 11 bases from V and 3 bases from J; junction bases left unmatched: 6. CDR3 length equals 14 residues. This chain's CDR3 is CAGTLAGGKETQYF. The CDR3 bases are TGTGCCGGAACACTAGCGGGAGGGAAAGAGACCCAGTACTTC. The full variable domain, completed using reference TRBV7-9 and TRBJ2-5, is DTGVSQNPRHKITKRGQNVTFRCDPISEHNRLYWYRQTLGQGPEFLTYFQNEAQLEKSRLLSDRFSAERPKGSFSTLEIQRTEQGDSAMYLCAGTLAGGKETQYFGPGTRLLVL.

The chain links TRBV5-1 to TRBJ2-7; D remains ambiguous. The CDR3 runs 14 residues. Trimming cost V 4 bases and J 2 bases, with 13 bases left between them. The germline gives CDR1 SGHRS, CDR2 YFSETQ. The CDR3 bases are TGCGCCAGCAGCCCCGGACGGAACACCTACGAGCAGTACTTC. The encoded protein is CASSPGRNTYEQYF.

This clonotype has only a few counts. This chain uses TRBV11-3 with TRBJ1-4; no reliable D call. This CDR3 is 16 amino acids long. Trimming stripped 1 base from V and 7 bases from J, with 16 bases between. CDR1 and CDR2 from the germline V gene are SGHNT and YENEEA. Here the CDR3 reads CASSLAMSRITEKLFF. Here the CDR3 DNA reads TGTGCCAGCAGCTTAGCGATGAGCAGGATTACTGAAAAACTGTTTTTT.

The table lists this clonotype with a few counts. The CDR3: CASMPGPTTTDTQYF. CDR3 nucleotide sequence: TGTGCCAGCATGCCGGGCCCTACGACCACAGATACGCAGTATTTT. The V and J genes are TRBV2 and TRBJ2-3; D is ambiguous. Germline CDR1 and CDR2: SNHLY and FYNNEI. Trimming removed 7 bases at V and 2 bases at J, with 16 bases between. The CDR3 is 15 amino acids. Complete variable domain (other parts from reference TRBV2 and TRBJ2-3): EPEVTQTPSHQVTQMGQEVILRCVPISNHLYFYWYRQILGQKVEFLVSFYNNEISEKSEIFDDQFSVERPDGSNFTLKIRSTKLEDSAMYFCASMPGPTTTDTQYFGPGTRLTVL.

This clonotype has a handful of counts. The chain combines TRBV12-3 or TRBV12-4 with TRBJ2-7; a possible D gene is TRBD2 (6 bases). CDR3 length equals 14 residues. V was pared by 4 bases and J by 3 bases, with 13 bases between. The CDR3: CASSYAGPHYEQYF. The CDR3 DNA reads TGTGCCAGCAGTTATGCGGGGCCTCACTACGAGCAGTACTTC.

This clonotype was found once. DNA of the CDR3: TGCGCCAGCAGCCAAGATAGGGGGGCTACCTACGAGCAGTACTTC. Translated, it gives CASSQDRGATYEQYF. This chain links TRBV4-3 with TRBJ2-7; D is perhaps TRBD1 or TRBD2 (6 bases each). The V gene lost 0 bases and the J gene lost 2 bases, with 11 bases spanning the gap. The CDR3 is 15 residues long. The V gene's germline CDR1 is LGHNA and CDR2 YSLEER.

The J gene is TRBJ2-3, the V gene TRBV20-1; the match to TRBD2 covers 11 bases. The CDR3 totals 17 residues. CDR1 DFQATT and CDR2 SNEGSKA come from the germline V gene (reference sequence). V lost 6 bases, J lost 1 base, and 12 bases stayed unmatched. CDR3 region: CSAAVAGGMRRTDTQYF. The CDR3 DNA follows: TGCAGTGCCGCGGTAGCGGGGGGGATGAGACGCACAGATACGCAGTATTTT.

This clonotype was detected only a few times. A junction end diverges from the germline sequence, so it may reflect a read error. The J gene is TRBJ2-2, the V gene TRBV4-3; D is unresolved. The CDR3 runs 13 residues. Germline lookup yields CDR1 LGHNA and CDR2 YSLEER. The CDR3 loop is CASSQVKTGELFF. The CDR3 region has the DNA TGCGCCAGCAGCCAAGTAAAGACCGGCGAGCTGTTTTTT.

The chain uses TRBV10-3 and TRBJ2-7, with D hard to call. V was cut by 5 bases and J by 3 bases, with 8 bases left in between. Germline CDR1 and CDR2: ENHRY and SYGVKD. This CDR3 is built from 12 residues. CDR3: CAISNLRYEQYF. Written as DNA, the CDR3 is TGTGCCATCAGTAATTTACGCTACGAGCAGTACTTC.

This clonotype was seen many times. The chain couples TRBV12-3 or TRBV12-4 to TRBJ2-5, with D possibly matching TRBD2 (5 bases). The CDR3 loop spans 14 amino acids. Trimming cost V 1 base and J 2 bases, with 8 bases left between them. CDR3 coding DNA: TGTGCCAGCAGTTTAGGGCTAGCACAAGAGACCCAGTACTTC. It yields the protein CASSLGLAQETQYF.

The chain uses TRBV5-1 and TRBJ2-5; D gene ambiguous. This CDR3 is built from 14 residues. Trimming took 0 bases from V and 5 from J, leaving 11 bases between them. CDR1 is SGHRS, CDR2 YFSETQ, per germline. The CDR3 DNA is TGCGCCAGCAGCTTGGCCGTCCAGCCGGAGACCCAGTACTTC. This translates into CASSLAVQPETQYF.

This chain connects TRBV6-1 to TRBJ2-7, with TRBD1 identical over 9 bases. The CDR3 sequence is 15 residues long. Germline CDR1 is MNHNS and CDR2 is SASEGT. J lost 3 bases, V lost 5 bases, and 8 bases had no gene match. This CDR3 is CASSPPGQGLYEQYF. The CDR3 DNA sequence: TGTGCCAGCAGTCCACCGGGACAGGGACTCTACGAGCAGTACTTC.

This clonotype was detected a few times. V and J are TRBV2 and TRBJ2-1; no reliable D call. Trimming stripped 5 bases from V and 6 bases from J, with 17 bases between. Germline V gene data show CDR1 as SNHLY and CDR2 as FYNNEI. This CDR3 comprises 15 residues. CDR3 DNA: TGTGCCAGCAGTCAGACACCTAATCTAGGCAATGAGCAGTTCTTC. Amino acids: CASSQTPNLGNEQFF.

The CDR3 coding sequence is TGTGCCACCAGCAGAGATCTCGACAGGCTCACTGAAGCTTTCTTT. Protein: CATSRDLDRLTEAFF. The chain combines TRBV15 with TRBJ1-1, with D perhaps TRBD1 (6 bases). The CDR3 is 15 amino acids. In germline, CDR1 is LNHNV, CDR2 YYDKDF (reference sequence). The ends were cut back, 0 bases at V and 4 bases at J, with 12 bases in the middle.

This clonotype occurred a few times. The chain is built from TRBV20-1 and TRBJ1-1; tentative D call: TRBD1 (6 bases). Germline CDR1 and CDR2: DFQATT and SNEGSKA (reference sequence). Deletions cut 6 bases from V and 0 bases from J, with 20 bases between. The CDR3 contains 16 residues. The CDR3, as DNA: TGCAGTGCCGATGGGAGGTCAGGGGCTTTGAACACTGAAGCTTTCTTT. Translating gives CSADGRSGALNTEAFF.

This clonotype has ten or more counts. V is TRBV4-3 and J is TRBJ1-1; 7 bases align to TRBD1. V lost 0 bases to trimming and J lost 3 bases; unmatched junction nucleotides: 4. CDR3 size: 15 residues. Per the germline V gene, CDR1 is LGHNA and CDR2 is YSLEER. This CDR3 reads CASSQEQGRDTEAFF. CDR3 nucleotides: TGCGCCAGCAGCCAAGAACAGGGGAGGGACACTGAAGCTTTCTTT.

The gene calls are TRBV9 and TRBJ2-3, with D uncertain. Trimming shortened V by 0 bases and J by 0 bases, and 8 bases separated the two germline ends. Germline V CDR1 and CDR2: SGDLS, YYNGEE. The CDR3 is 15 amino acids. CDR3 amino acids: CASSVALRSTDTQYF. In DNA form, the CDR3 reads TGTGCCAGCAGCGTAGCTTTGCGGAGCACAGATACGCAGTATTTT.

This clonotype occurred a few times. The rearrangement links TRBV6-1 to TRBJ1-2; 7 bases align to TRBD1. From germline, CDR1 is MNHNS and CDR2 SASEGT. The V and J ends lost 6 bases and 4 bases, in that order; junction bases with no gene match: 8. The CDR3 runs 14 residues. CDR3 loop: CASSLVTGAYGYTF. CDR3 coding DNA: TGTGCCAGCAGCCTCGTCACAGGGGCCTATGGCTACACCTTC.

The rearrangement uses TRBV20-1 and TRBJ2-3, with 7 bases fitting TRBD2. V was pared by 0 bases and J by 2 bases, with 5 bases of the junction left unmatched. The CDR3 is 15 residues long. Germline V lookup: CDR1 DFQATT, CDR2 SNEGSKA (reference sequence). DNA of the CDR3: TGCAGTGCTAGAGATCGAGCGGGGTCCACAGATACGCAGTATTTT. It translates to CSARDRAGSTDTQYF.

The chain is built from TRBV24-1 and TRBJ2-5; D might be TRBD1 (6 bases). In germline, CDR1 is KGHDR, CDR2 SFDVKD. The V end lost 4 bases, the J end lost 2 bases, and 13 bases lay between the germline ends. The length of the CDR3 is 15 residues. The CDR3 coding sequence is TGTGCCACCAGTGACACCGGGACACTTCAAGAGACCCAGTACTTC. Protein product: CATSDTGTLQETQYF.

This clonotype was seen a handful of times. CDR3 bases: TGTGCCAGCAGCCCAGCGGGAGGGCTGCGCGGGGAGCTGTTTTTT. Translated: CASSPAGGLRGELFF. The chain links TRBV28 to TRBJ2-2; 10 bases map to TRBD2. This CDR3 is 15 amino acids long. Trimming took 6 bases from V and 7 from J; bases not matched to a gene: 8. The germline gives CDR1 MDHEN, CDR2 SYDVKM.